A single sample gave rise to the 16 T cell receptor beta chains below, sequenced in a study of blood T cells in healthy people across ages. With a J-beta primer mix and a sample-barcoded 5' primer, a second PCR ran 7 to 11 cycles. TCRdb fed the 5' RACE reads into MiXCR, producing one record per CDR3 protein. Of approximately 800,000 distinct CDR3 sequences in the sample, more than 25% were seen once. These data also formed part of another study, on T cells of mothers and their children.

Sequencing input: blood. These receptors all stem from a boy under 18 in good health.

This clonotype was observed a few times. The gene calls are TRBV12-3 or TRBV12-4 and TRBJ1-3; 8 bases fit TRBD1. The CDR3 is 16 amino acids. Trimming took 8 bases from V and 1 from J; bases not matched to a gene: 10. The CDR3 sequence is CASSWTGQTSGNTIYF. CDR3 bases: TGTGCCAGCTCTTGGACAGGGCAGACGTCTGGAAACACCATATATTTT.

The chain joins TRBV7-8 to TRBJ2-3; a weak D match, TRBD2 (6 bases). CDR1 is SGHVS, CDR2 FQNEAQ, per germline. The length of the CDR3 is 15 residues. With 4 bases removed from V and 5 bases from J, the gap between germline ends came to 16 bases. The CDR3 nucleotides are TGTGCCAGCAGCTCAAGGACTAAGACCAAAGATACGCAGTATTTT. It is translated as CASSSRTKTKDTQYF.

The genes are TRBV29-1 and TRBJ1-4; D not resolved. Germline V gene lookup returns CDR1 SQVTM and CDR2 ANQGSEA. The CDR3 contains 12 residues. V shed 4 bases and J shed 3 bases, with 6 bases lying between them. CDR3 loop: CSVAIANEKLFF. CDR3 bases: TGCAGCGTTGCTATCGCTAATGAAAAACTGTTTTTT.

This clonotype was counted between two and nine times. The chain uses TRBV2 and TRBJ1-5, with D maybe TRBD1 (6 bases). From germline, CDR1 is SNHLY and CDR2 FYNNEI. The V end was cut by 3 bases, the J end by 5 bases, with 8 bases between. CDR3 length: 13 amino acids. The CDR3 loop is CASSETGYQPQHF. CDR3 bases: TGTGCCAGCAGTGAGACAGGTTATCAGCCCCAGCATTTT.

Only a few counts were recorded for this clonotype. The chain joins TRBV11-3 to TRBJ2-2, with 9 bases matching TRBD1. V shed 6 bases and J 0 bases; nucleotides not matched to a gene: 2. This CDR3 spans 15 amino acids. Germline CDR1 is SGHNT and CDR2 is YENEEA. The CDR3 is CASSDRGSNTGELFF. DNA of the CDR3: TGTGCCAGCAGTGACAGGGGGTCGAACACCGGGGAGCTGTTTTTT.

This CDR3 is CASSLEGSAYNSPLHF. CDR3 sequence (DNA): TGTGCCAGCAGCTTGGAAGGATCTGCCTATAATTCACCCCTCCACTTT. The chain links TRBV5-6 to TRBJ1-6; D gene unclear. Germline V gene data show CDR1 as SGHDT and CDR2 as YYEEEE. Trimming shortened V by 0 bases and J by 2 bases, and 9 bases separated the two germline ends. The CDR3 extends over 16 amino acids.

The gene calls are TRBV10-3 and TRBJ2-3; the match to TRBD1 covers 8 bases. Trimming took 3 bases from V and 6 from J; bases not matched to a gene: 8. From germline, CDR1 is ENHRY and CDR2 SYGVKD. This CDR3 comprises 15 residues. CDR3 coding DNA: TGTGCCATCAGTGACCCGACAGGGGCAAGGGATACGCAGTATTTT. It encodes CAISDPTGARDTQYF.

V and J are TRBV5-1 and TRBJ2-5; weak D call: TRBD1 (6 bases). Trimming cost V 2 bases and J 3 bases, with 11 bases left between them. Germline V gene sequence: CDR1 SGHRS, CDR2 YFSETQ. The CDR3 runs to 14 residues. The CDR3 sequence is CASSFPQGEETQYF. The DNA of the CDR3 is TGCGCCAGCAGCTTTCCACAGGGCGAAGAGACCCAGTACTTC. Supplemented by reference TRBV5-1 and TRBJ2-5, the full variable domain reads KAGVTQTPRYLIKTRGQQVTLSCSPISGHRSVSWYQQTPGQGLQFLFEYFSETQRNKGNFPGRFSGRQFSNSRSEMNVSTLELGDSALYLCASSFPQGEETQYFGPGTRLLVL.

This clonotype was seen a handful of times. This rearrangement joins TRBV7-2 to TRBJ2-2; the D gene is possibly TRBD2 (7 bases). Germline V gives CDR1 SGHTA, CDR2 FQGNSA. Trimming cost V 0 bases and J 10 bases, with 15 bases left between them. The CDR3 is 15 amino acids. The chain's CDR3 is CASSLAGGLDTELFF. Written as DNA, the CDR3 is TGTGCCAGCAGCTTAGCGGGGGGGCTAGACACGGAGCTGTTTTTT.

The CDR3 coding sequence is TGTGCCAGCAGTTCTCACTTGCGGGGAGCCAAAAACATTCAGTACTTC. It translates to CASSSHLRGAKNIQYF. V usage is TRBV28 and J usage is TRBJ2-4, with a possible D match to TRBD2 (6 bases). The V and J ends lost 4 bases and 0 bases respectively, with 13 bases between them. Germline V lookup: CDR1 MDHEN, CDR2 SYDVKM. This CDR3 spans 16 amino acids.

This clonotype was seen a few times. The CDR3 DNA reads TGTGCCAGCTCGGACAGCCAGAACACCGGGGAGCTGTTTTTT. Protein: CASSDSQNTGELFF. The J gene is TRBJ2-2, the V gene TRBV18, with a tentative D call TRBD1 (6 bases). The CDR3 totals 14 residues. V gave up 6 bases and J gave up 1 base, with 9 bases separating them. Germline CDR1 reads KGHSH; CDR2 reads LQKENI.

The chain uses TRBV19 and TRBJ2-7; possible D gene TRBD1, 5 bases. Between the trimmed V and J ends, which lost 3 bases and 3 bases, there was a span of 9 bases. The CDR3 totals 13 residues. Germline-derived CDR1 and CDR2 are LNHDA and SQIVND (reference sequence). CDR3 sequence: CASSIGRDYEQYF. For the CDR3, the DNA is TGTGCCAGTAGTATTGGCAGGGACTACGAGCAGTACTTC.

This chain links TRBV12-3 or TRBV12-4 with TRBJ2-7; D is perhaps TRBD2 (6 bases). The CDR3 has 12 amino acids. With 1 base removed from V and 9 bases from J, the gap between germline ends came to 10 bases. CDR3 amino acids: CASSLVGTWQYF. For the CDR3, the DNA is TGTGCCAGCAGTTTAGTCGGGACTTGGCAGTACTTC.

This clonotype has only one observation. The gene calls are TRBV5-1 and TRBJ2-5; 7 bases match TRBD2. Germline CDR1 and CDR2: SGHRS and YFSETQ. The CDR3 length is 14 residues. V was pared by 5 bases and J by 2 bases, with 6 bases of the junction left unmatched. The CDR3, as DNA: TGCGCCAGCAGGCAAGCTAGCGGACAAGAGACCCAGTACTTC. This codes for CASRQASGQETQYF.

This chain links TRBV24-1 with TRBJ2-2; TRBD2 aligns across 7 bases. CDR1 and CDR2 from the germline V gene are KGHDR and SFDVKD. With 3 bases clipped from V and 3 bases from J, the junction kept 6 bases outside the gene matches. The CDR3 consists of 16 residues. The CDR3 reads CATSDRAGRDTGELFF. In DNA form, the CDR3 reads TGTGCCACCAGTGATCGGGCAGGGAGGGACACCGGGGAGCTGTTTTTT.

This clonotype has more than one count but fewer than ten. This chain's CDR3 is CASWPGTLNTGELFF. The CDR3 nucleotides read TGTGCCAGCTGGCCGGGGACTCTGAACACCGGGGAGCTGTTTTTT. The chain uses TRBV11-2 and TRBJ2-2; D is perhaps TRBD2 (6 bases). CDR1 is SGHAT and CDR2 is FQNNGV in the germline V gene. The germline V and J ends were trimmed by 8 bases and 1 base, with 14 bases remaining between them. This CDR3 is 15 amino acids long. Using reference TRBV11-2 and TRBJ2-2 for the parts outside the CDR3, the full variable domain is EAGVAQSPRYKIIEKRQSVAFWCNPISGHATLYWYQQILGQGPKLLIQFQNNGVVDDSQLPKDRFSAERLKGVDSTLKIQPAKLEDSAVYLCASWPGTLNTGELFFGEGSRLTVL.